Following are 26 T cell receptor beta chains from one sample sequenced in a study of blood T cell repertoires in COVID-19. Some clones are missing from TCRdb's copy, which holds only in-frame ones; the method was immunoSEQ multiplex PCR. The sample has 200,000 to 300,000 clones, 84% seen once. Material: peripheral blood. Every receptor here comes from a man in his 60s with acute or convalescent COVID-19.

V and J are TRBV28 and TRBJ1-1, with a possible D match to TRBD1 (6 bases). The CDR3 loop spans 14 amino acids. The ends were cut back, 8 bases at V and 0 bases at J, with 13 bases in the middle. Germline V gene lookup returns CDR1 MDHEN and CDR2 SYDVKM. CDR3 bases: TGTGCCAGCTTGCACACAGGGATGAACACTGAAGCTTTCTTT. Its translation: CASLHTGMNTEAFF.

The CDR3 protein is CASSSLDRGQGYTF. The DNA of the CDR3 is TGTGCCAGCAGCTCCCTGGACAGGGGGCAGGGCTACACCTTC. The rearrangement links TRBV7-3 to TRBJ1-2; TRBD1 matches 11 bases. The CDR3 runs 14 residues. In germline, CDR1 is SGHTA, CDR2 FQGTGA. Losses at the gene ends were 4 bases for V and 8 bases for J; bases not matched to a gene: 6. Filled out from reference TRBV7-3 and TRBJ1-2, the complete variable domain reads GAGVSQTPSNKVTEKGKYVELRCDPISGHTALYWYRQSLGQGPEFLIYFQGTGAADDSGLPNDRFFAVRPEGSVSTLKIQRTERGDSAVYLCASSSLDRGQGYTFGSGTRLTVV.

This sequence joins TRBV6-6 and TRBJ2-5, with D tentatively TRBD2 (5 bases). CDR3 size: 13 residues. The germline V gene has CDR1 MNHNY and CDR2 SVGAGI (reference sequence). Trimming removed 8 bases at V and 1 base at J, with 11 bases between. In DNA form, the CDR3 reads TGTGCCAGCGCGTCCGGACTCCAAGAGACCCAGTACTTC. Translated, it gives CASASGLQETQYF.

V is TRBV27 and J is TRBJ2-3, with D possibly matching TRBD1 (6 bases). The germline V gene encodes CDR1 MNHEY and CDR2 SMNVEV (reference sequence). The V end was cut by 5 bases, the J end by 2 bases, with 14 bases between. This CDR3 region has 15 residues. CDR3 amino acids: CASSPDGQFTDTQYF. DNA for the CDR3: TGTGCCAGCAGTCCGGACGGACAGTTCACAGATACGCAGTATTTT.

This chain links TRBV9 with TRBJ2-2; tentatively, D is TRBD2 (6 bases). The V gene lost 6 bases and the J gene lost 4 bases, with 13 bases spanning the gap. Per the germline V gene, CDR1 is SGDLS and CDR2 is YYNGEE. This CDR3 has 14 amino acids. CDR3 amino acids: CASKAGSGTGELFF. The DNA for the CDR3 is TGTGCCAGCAAGGCGGGGAGCGGCACCGGGGAGCTGTTTTTT.

This chain connects TRBV9 to TRBJ1-1; TRBD1 agrees at 7 bases. The J segment lost 3 bases and the V segment lost 4 bases, leaving 9 bases of the junction unmatched. The CDR3 loop spans 15 amino acids. Germline V gives CDR1 SGDLS, CDR2 YYNGEE. CDR3 DNA sequence: TGTGCCAGCAGCCCGCGACAGGGAGGCGACACTGAAGCTTTCTTT. As protein: CASSPRQGGDTEAFF. The entire variable domain, with the rest obtained from reference TRBV9 and TRBJ1-1, is as follows: DSGVTQTPKHLITATGQRVTLRCSPRSGDLSVYWYQQSLDQGLQFLIQYYNGEERAKGNILERFSAQQFPDLHSELNLSSLELGDSALYFCASSPRQGGDTEAFFGQGTRLTVV.

The J gene is TRBJ1-2, the V gene TRBV5-1; a possible D gene is TRBD1 (6 bases). Trimming took 2 bases from V and 2 from J, leaving 10 bases between them. The germline CDR1 and CDR2 sequences are SGHRS and YFSETQ. This CDR3 comprises 14 residues. CDR3 nucleotides: TGCGCCAGCAGCTTACTCCAGGGGAACTATGGCTACACCTTC. Translating gives CASSLLQGNYGYTF.

This clone was detected only a few times. J is TRBJ1-3 and V is TRBV19; D remains ambiguous. V was cut by 7 bases and J by 0 bases, with 10 bases left in between. The germline V gene encodes CDR1 LNHDA and CDR2 SQIVND (reference sequence). This CDR3 region has 14 residues. CDR3 nucleotides: TGTGCCAGTACATCCGGAGGCTCTGGAAACACCATATATTTT. This translates into CASTSGGSGNTIYF.

V and J are TRBV11-1 and TRBJ1-2, with 12 bases lining up with TRBD1. The germline CDR1 and CDR2 sequences are SGHAT and FQDESV (reference sequence). The CDR3 is made up of 16 amino acids. V shed 5 bases and J 7 bases; nucleotides not matched to a gene: 11. The CDR3, as DNA: TGTGCCAGCAGCAACCGGGACAGGGGGCGCGAAACTGGCTACACCTTC. Encoded protein: CASSNRDRGRETGYTF.

This clone appeared a single time. J is TRBJ2-7 and V is TRBV7-3; 7 bases are a match to TRBD2. The germline V gene encodes CDR1 SGHTA and CDR2 FQGTGA. V was clipped by 5 bases and J by 7 bases; unmatched bases: 8. The CDR3 is 13 residues long. As DNA, the CDR3 is TGTGCCAGCAGCCCGGGACTACCAAATGAGCAGTACTTC. This translates into CASSPGLPNEQYF.

This sequence joins TRBV6-5 and TRBJ1-1; 7 bases fit TRBD1. V shed 2 bases and J 5 bases; nucleotides not matched to a gene: 8. The CDR3 sequence is 15 residues long. CDR1 is MNHEY, CDR2 SVGAGI, per germline. The CDR3 region is CASSYHRGRGTEAFF. Here the CDR3 DNA reads TGTGCCAGCAGTTACCACAGGGGTCGTGGGACTGAAGCTTTCTTT.

This rearrangement joins TRBV21-1 to TRBJ2-1; the table gives TRBD2 as D, unverified against the DNA. TRBV21-1 is a recognized pseudogene. CDR3 size: 17 residues. CDR3 amino acids: CASSATARRGEANEQFF. DNA of the CDR3: TGTGCCAGCAGCGCTACCGCTCGGCGGGGCGAGGCCAATGAGCAGTTCTTC.

The chain recombines TRBV15 with TRBJ2-2, with 12 bases lining up with TRBD2. This CDR3 has 14 amino acids. Germline trimming cut 7 bases from V and 6 bases from J; bases unmatched to any gene: 3. Germline V lookup: CDR1 LNHNV, CDR2 YYDKDF (reference sequence). CDR3 nucleotide sequence: TGTGCCACCAAGACTAGCGGGAGAGCCGGGGAGCTGTTTTTT. This encodes CATKTSGRAGELFF.

V and J are TRBV6-5 and TRBJ1-5; possible D gene TRBD1, 5 bases. V was pared by 7 bases and J by 3 bases, with 10 bases between. The V gene's germline CDR1 is MNHEY and CDR2 SVGAGI. The CDR3 runs to 13 residues. In nucleotides, the CDR3 is TGTGCCAGCACGCGGGGGAACAATCAGCCCCAGCATTTT. Translating it yields CASTRGNNQPQHF.

The J gene is TRBJ2-1, the V gene TRBV7-2, with D unresolved. Trimming pared 5 bases from V and 14 bases from J, leaving 16 bases between. The CDR3 spans 12 residues. The germline V gene encodes CDR1 SGHTA and CDR2 FQGNSA. CDR3 coding DNA: TGTGCCAGCAGCCCTCTCAAATGGCCCAAGTTCTTC. Its protein is CASSPLKWPKFF.

This clone appeared a single time. The V and J genes are TRBV25-1 and TRBJ2-2; 10 bases match TRBD1. The CDR3 is 15 residues long. V lost 4 bases to trimming and J lost 5 bases; unmatched junction nucleotides: 4. Per germline, CDR1 MGHDK and CDR2 SYGVNS. In DNA form, the CDR3 reads TGTGCCAGCAGTGGTTGGACAGGGGGAACCGGGGAGCTGTTTTTT. This encodes CASSGWTGGTGELFF.

This sequence joins TRBV19 and TRBJ2-7; D is possibly TRBD2 (6 bases). The germline CDR1 and CDR2 sequences are LNHDA and SQIVND (reference sequence). Trimming removed 7 bases at V and 0 bases at J, with 16 bases between. This CDR3 is built from 15 residues. The CDR3 spells CASTKGGFSSYEQYF. The CDR3 coding sequence is TGTGCCAGTACTAAGGGAGGATTTTCCTCCTACGAGCAGTACTTC.

The genes are TRBV4-1 and TRBJ2-7, with TRBD1 matching 10 bases. Trimming removed 1 base from V and 7 bases from J; junction bases left unmatched: 10. CDR1 and CDR2 (germline): MGHRA, YSYEKL. The CDR3 spans 16 residues. The CDR3 loop is CASSQVVTGGSGEQYF. The CDR3 DNA sequence: TGCGCCAGCAGCCAAGTAGTGACAGGGGGCTCGGGGGAGCAGTACTTC.

This chain connects TRBV5-6 to TRBJ2-7, with TRBD2 as a possible D gene (5 bases). Germline values: CDR1 SGHDT, CDR2 YYEEEE. CDR3 length equals 15 residues. V lost 1 base to trimming and J lost 6 bases, with 17 bases between them. CDR3 loop: CASSLLDRGTSEQYF. In DNA form, the CDR3 reads TGTGCCAGCAGCTTGTTAGATCGGGGAACCAGCGAGCAGTACTTC.

This clone was counted only a few times. The chain links TRBV3-1 (or the pseudogene TRBV3-2) to TRBJ2-7; TRBD2 agrees at 9 bases. Trimming at V came to 3 bases and at J to 10 bases, leaving 7 bases not matched to a gene. Per germline, CDR1 LGHDT and CDR2 YNNKEL (reference sequence). The CDR3 runs 13 residues. The CDR3 nucleotides read TGTGCCAGCAGCCAGATAGCGGGAGCTAGCCAGTACTTC. Translating it yields CASSQIAGASQYF.

The chain has TRBV20-1 and TRBJ2-3, with D possibly TRBD2 on 7 matching bases. Trimming removed 6 bases from V and 5 bases from J, with 27 bases in between. This CDR3 is built from 17 residues. Germline V gene sequence: CDR1 DFQATT, CDR2 SNEGSKA (reference sequence). CDR3 DNA: TGCAGTGCCAGTAGTTTGTCCCCTCGAGGGGGGGAAGATACGCAGTATTTT. It encodes CSASSLSPRGGEDTQYF.

This clone was detected only once. The V and J genes are TRBV10-1 and TRBJ2-3; D is possibly TRBD2 (6 bases). The germline CDR1 and CDR2 sequences are WNHNN and SYGVQD (reference sequence). The CDR3 is 14 residues long. The ends were cut back, 5 bases at V and 2 bases at J, with 11 bases in the middle. The CDR3 reads CASSYGTLTDTQYF. CDR3 bases: TGCGCCAGCAGTTACGGGACTCTCACAGATACGCAGTATTTT.

A few counts support this clone. The chain uses TRBV7-2 and TRBJ2-6; D is undetermined. CDR3 length: 15 amino acids. CDR1 is SGHTA, CDR2 FQGNSA, per germline. V was pared by 6 bases and J by 0 bases, with 9 bases between. Here the CDR3 DNA reads TGTGCCAGCAGATATTCCTCCTCTGGGGCCAACGTCCTGACTTTC. This sequence encodes CASRYSSSGANVLTF.

The gene calls are TRBV7-9 and TRBJ1-1; TRBD1 agrees at 7 bases. V was clipped by 3 bases and J by 6 bases; unmatched bases: 4. The CDR3 extends over 13 amino acids. Per the germline V gene, CDR1 is SEHNR and CDR2 is FQNEAQ (reference sequence). The chain's CDR3 is CASSLDRIPEAFF. The CDR3 DNA is TGTGCCAGCAGCTTGGACAGGATCCCTGAAGCTTTCTTT.

The chain has TRBV27 and TRBJ2-1; 8 positions match TRBD1. The trim removed 7 bases at V and 6 bases at J, leaving 11 bases unmatched. CDR3 length: 15 residues. Germline lookup yields CDR1 MNHEY and CDR2 SMNVEV (reference sequence). In DNA, the CDR3 is TGTGCCAGCAAATCGCAGGGGGCGTCGGGCAATGAGCAGTTCTTC. This encodes CASKSQGASGNEQFF.

The gene calls are TRBV6-5 and TRBJ1-1; weak D call: TRBD1 (5 bases). The CDR3 spans 13 residues. With 6 bases removed from V and 2 bases from J, the gap between germline ends came to 10 bases. CDR1 is MNHEY and CDR2 is SVGAGI in the germline V gene. Here the CDR3 DNA reads TGTGCCAGCAGAGCCGGGGGAAACACTGAAGCTTTCTTT. Amino acids: CASRAGGNTEAFF.